This T cell receptor (beta chain) was found in a study of T-cell memory formation after mild COVID-19. A single record per CDR3 protein comes from TCRdb applying MiXCR to the 5' RACE reads. The sample carries 550,000 to 600,000 distinct CDR3 sequences, less than 25% recorded once. Germline V gene data show CDR1 as LNHNV and CDR2 as YYDKDF (reference sequence). The CDR3 consists of 13 residues. Trimming took 1 base from V and 10 from J, leaving 11 bases between them. The source of this sequence is an adult woman who had mild COVID-19 (a few samples of this study predate the infection). Cell type and time point are not known. Sequenced: PBMCs or a T cell subset sorted from them (not recorded which). The chain uses TRBV15 and TRBJ2-1, with a possible D match to TRBD2 (5 bases). The CDR3 protein is CATSRVRAWEQFF. CDR3 coding DNA: TGTGCCACCAGCAGAGTGCGGGCTTGGGAGCAGTTCTTC.